The source of this T cell receptor (beta chain) is a study of cytomegalovirus exposure and HLA in healthy donors. Study observations and caveats: Most TCR sequences were uncommon, yet certain public TCRs appeared in many donors. The study put 150 or so TCR beta chains on its list as cytomegalovirus-associated.

The assay was immunoSEQ multiplex PCR, and TCRdb's table has in-frame clones only and misses some. The data show roughly 250,000 clones, around 87% seen once. The CDR3 length is 15 residues. Germline lookup yields CDR1 GTSNPN and CDR2 SVGIG (reference sequence). V lost 0 bases, J lost 4 bases, and 5 bases stayed unmatched. About this clone: The antigen remains undetermined.

This TCR came from a woman under 40 in good health and CMV-seropositive. The gene calls are TRBV30 and TRBJ2-2, with 7 bases fitting TRBD2. The sample comprised PBMCs. The CDR3 nucleotides read TGTGCCTGGAGTGTACTTGGGGGGGGCACCGGGGAGCTGTTTTTT. Protein: CAWSVLGGGTGELFF.